This TCR beta chain was profiled in a study of glioma-infiltrating T cells. Amplification of TCR alpha and beta CDR3 regions from RNA used iRepertoire nested multiplex PCR. For one-step reverse transcription and amplification, 100-400 ng of tissue mRNA or PBMC total RNA was used. A single record per CDR3 protein comes from TCRdb applying MiXCR to the multiplex PCR reads. The top ten clones hold roughly 46% of a sample with 95,000 to 110,000 distinct CDR3 sequences, around 28% of them seen once. The CDR3 sequence is 11 residues long. Looked up from germline, CDR1 is MNHNS and CDR2 is SASEGT. V was shortened by 6 bases and J by 0 bases, with 2 bases between the two germline ends. General study findings and limits: Tissue-blood divergence was below expectation in non-neoplastic patients, above in gliomas. Tissue and blood shared very few CDR3 sequences.

This clonotype was recorded many times. What it recognizes is unknown. This sequence was found in a human donor with low-grade glioma or glioblastoma, undergoing nonglioma brain surgery, or in good health (not recorded which). Sequencing was carried out using glioma tissue, nonneoplastic brain tissue, or PBMCs (not recorded which). The chain uses TRBV6-1 and TRBJ2-5; no clear D. DNA of the CDR3: TGTGCCAGCAGATACCAAGAGACCCAGTACTTC. It specifies CASRYQETQYF.